This T cell receptor beta chain was observed in a study of response to subunit inactivated influenza vaccine. Germline V gives CDR1 DFQATT, CDR2 SNEGSKA (reference sequence). V lost 0 bases and J lost 7, with 13 bases in between. This CDR3 region has 13 residues. TCRdb ran MiXCR on the RT-PCR reads and lists one entry per CDR3 protein. Of 500,000 to 600,000 distinct CDR3 sequences in the sample, less than 10% were seen once. This clonotype was seen many times. The TCR comes from a man in his fifties or sixties who received an inactivated influenza vaccine. This specimen was PBMCs from blood, taken less than 25 months after vaccination. The chain combines TRBV20-1 with TRBJ2-7; D not certain. In DNA form, the CDR3 reads TGCAGTGCTAGAGATTTGCTGCCCTTTGAGCAGTACTTC. Translated: CSARDLLPFEQYF.